Below, 23 T cell receptor beta chains from the same sample are listed, as sequenced in a study of T cell responses to AZD1222 COVID-19 vaccine. Generated by immunoSEQ multiplex PCR, the TCRdb table keeps only in-frame clones and is missing some. The sample gives more than 50,000 clones, approximately 90% of which show up once; 2% to 3% is in the top ten. The source was peripheral blood, collected 28 days after the second AZD1222 dose. These receptors came from an adult who received the AZD1222 COVID-19 vaccine.

This chain connects TRBV6-6 to TRBJ2-1; D may be TRBD1 (5 bases). The V and J ends lost 5 bases and 2 bases respectively, with 10 bases between them. CDR3 length: 14 residues. CDR1 and CDR2 from the germline V gene are MNHNY and SVGAGI (reference sequence). This CDR3 is CASSQQAAYNEQFF. The CDR3 bases are TGTGCCAGCAGTCAACAGGCTGCCTACAATGAGCAGTTCTTC.

The V gene is TRBV19, the J gene TRBJ1-5; TRBD1 is a possible D gene (5 bases). The CDR3 has 14 residues. V was pared by 5 bases and J by 6 bases, with 14 bases between. Per the germline V gene, CDR1 is LNHDA and CDR2 is SQIVND (reference sequence). Here the CDR3 reads CASSVTGRGQPQHF. In DNA, the CDR3 is TGTGCCAGTAGTGTCACAGGTCGAGGTCAGCCCCAGCATTTT.

This sequence joins TRBV19 and TRBJ2-2; weak D call: TRBD2 (7 bases). This CDR3 region has 15 residues. The germline V gene encodes CDR1 LNHDA and CDR2 SQIVND (reference sequence). Trimming took off 3 bases at V and 5 bases at J, with 13 bases between the two ends. CDR3 protein: CASSMGRGRTGELFF. DNA of the CDR3: TGTGCCAGTAGTATGGGGAGGGGGAGGACCGGGGAGCTGTTTTTT.

The chain joins TRBV5-4 to TRBJ1-1; D not certain. V was cut by 1 base and J by 1 base, with 5 bases left in between. The germline gives CDR1 SGHNT, CDR2 YYREEE (reference sequence). The CDR3 is 13 residues long. CDR3 bases: TGTGCCAGCAGCTTGTCGCAGAACACTGAAGCTTTCTTT. This sequence encodes CASSLSQNTEAFF.

V usage is TRBV2 and J usage is TRBJ1-4; D gene ambiguous. The germline CDR1 and CDR2 sequences are SNHLY and FYNNEI. V lost 3 bases to trimming and J lost 5 bases, with 13 bases between them. CDR3 length: 15 amino acids. CDR3 sequence (DNA): TGTGCCAGCAGTGACTCAGTACAGTGGAATGAAAAACTGTTTTTT. This sequence encodes CASSDSVQWNEKLFF.

This chain uses TRBV6-5 with TRBJ2-7; maybe TRBD1 (6 bases). The V end lost 6 bases, the J end lost 0 bases, and 12 bases lay between the germline ends. This CDR3 has 14 residues. Per germline, CDR1 MNHEY and CDR2 SVGAGI. The CDR3 protein is CASRLGQSSYEQYF. CDR3 DNA: TGTGCCAGCAGGCTCGGACAGAGCTCCTACGAGCAGTACTTC.

The rearrangement links TRBV6-1 to TRBJ1-3; D is perhaps TRBD1 (5 bases). Between the trimmed V and J ends, which lost 0 bases and 3 bases, there was a span of 6 bases. Per germline, CDR1 MNHNS and CDR2 SASEGT. The CDR3 runs 14 residues. The CDR3 here is CASSEAGDGNTIYF. As DNA, the CDR3 is TGTGCCAGCAGTGAAGCGGGGGATGGAAACACCATATATTTT.

The chain employs TRBV7-3 and TRBJ2-6; D is unclear. V gave up 5 bases and J gave up 2 bases, with 10 bases separating them. This CDR3 has 15 residues. Per the germline V gene, CDR1 is SGHTA and CDR2 is FQGTGA. The CDR3 DNA sequence: TGTGCCAGCAGCCCAATTCTCGCTGGGGCCAACGTCCTGACTTTC. It codes for CASSPILAGANVLTF.

The rearrangement links TRBV6-5 to TRBJ2-3; D not certain. Germline CDR1 reads MNHEY; CDR2 reads SVGAGI. The CDR3 is 14 residues long. Trimming removed 6 bases at V and 3 bases at J, with 13 bases between. The DNA for the CDR3 is TGTGCCAGCAGGCTAATATTCGGAACAGATACGCAGTATTTT. This sequence encodes CASRLIFGTDTQYF.

A single count supports this clone. The chain carries TRBV18 and TRBJ2-5; D gene uncertain. Germline CDR1 KGHSH, CDR2 LQKENI. The CDR3 is 12 residues long. V was pared by 1 base and J by 3 bases, with 3 bases between. The CDR3 nucleotides are TGTGCCAGCTCACCACTGAAAGAGACCCAGTACTTC. It specifies CASSPLKETQYF.

This sequence joins TRBV6-1 and TRBJ1-5; a weak D match, TRBD1 (6 bases). Trimming cost V 0 bases and J 3 bases, with 9 bases left between them. CDR1 and CDR2 from the germline V gene are MNHNS and SASEGT. CDR3 length: 15 amino acids. The CDR3 spells CASSEAGGPNQPQHF. The CDR3 DNA is TGTGCCAGCAGTGAAGCGGGGGGCCCCAATCAGCCCCAGCATTTT.

The chain employs TRBV7-9 and TRBJ2-5; D is uncertain. CDR3 size: 13 residues. CDR1 is SEHNR, CDR2 FQNEAQ, per germline (reference sequence). Trimming stripped 5 bases from V and 2 bases from J, with 9 bases between. DNA for the CDR3: TGTGCCAGCAGCAGGGCAGCACAAGAGACCCAGTACTTC. Translating gives CASSRAAQETQYF.

This clone was counted between two and nine times. J is TRBJ2-1 and V is TRBV7-3, with TRBD1 matching 9 bases. The germline CDR1 and CDR2 sequences are SGHTA and FQGTGA. After removal of 4 bases from V and 8 bases from J, the junction contained 9 bases not matched to a gene. The length of the CDR3 is 15 residues. The CDR3, as DNA: TGTGCCAGCAGCTCGATGGGACAGGGAAGGGATGAGCAGTTCTTC. Its translation: CASSSMGQGRDEQFF.

V and J are TRBV5-8 and TRBJ1-2; 8 positions match TRBD1. The CDR3 has 13 amino acids. J gave up 4 bases and V 7 bases, and 6 bases lay outside the gene matches. Germline V CDR1 and CDR2: SGHTS, YDEGEE. CDR3 DNA: TGTGCCAGCGAAGAGACAGGGGTCTATGGCTACACCTTC. Protein: CASEETGVYGYTF. The variable domain in full, completed from reference TRBV5-8 and TRBJ1-2, reads EAGVTQSPTHLIKTRGQQATLRCSPISGHTSVYWYQQALGLGLQFLLWYDEGEERNRGNFPPRFSGRQFPNYSSELNVNALELEDSALYLCASEETGVYGYTFGSGTRLTVV.

A note on this clone: Other DNA sequences of this sample code for an identical CDR3. The J gene is TRBJ2-1, the V gene TRBV3-1 (or the pseudogene TRBV3-2); D is possibly TRBD2 (5 bases). Germline V CDR1 and CDR2: LGHDT, YNNKEL (reference sequence). V was clipped by 1 base and J by 2 bases, with 9 bases between them. This CDR3 has 15 amino acids. The CDR3 spells CASSQGREPYNEQFF. The CDR3 DNA reads TGTGCCAGCAGCCAAGGTAGGGAGCCCTACAATGAGCAGTTCTTC.

This clone was seen once. The rearrangement joins TRBV19 to TRBJ2-1; 11 bases align to TRBD2. The V gene end was trimmed by 3 bases and the J gene end by 1 base; junction bases not matched to a gene: 8. The CDR3 length is 18 residues. The germline CDR1 and CDR2 sequences are LNHDA and SQIVND (reference sequence). The CDR3 coding sequence is TGTGCCAGTAGTATTCTAGCGGGAGGCCAAGGGTCCTACAATGAGCAGTTCTTC. Translation: CASSILAGGQGSYNEQFF.

The rearrangement joins TRBV10-3 to TRBJ2-3, with D possibly being TRBD1 or TRBD2 (5 bases each). CDR1 is ENHRY, CDR2 SYGVKD, per germline. This CDR3 contains 12 residues. V shed 10 bases and J shed 4 bases, with 12 bases lying between them. CDR3 in DNA: TGTGCCACCCGGGGCAGCCCAGATACGCAGTATTTT. Encoded protein: CATRGSPDTQYF.

This clone was counted once. This chain joins TRBV3-1 (or the pseudogene TRBV3-2) and TRBJ2-1; D assignment may be TRBD1 or TRBD2 (5 bases each). Germline loops: CDR1 LGHDT, CDR2 YNNKEL (reference sequence). V was clipped by 1 base and J by 7 bases, with 8 bases between them. The CDR3 runs to 13 residues. CDR3 bases: TGTGCCAGCAGCCAAGGAGAGGGGAATGAGCAGTTCTTC. It is translated as CASSQGEGNEQFF.

The chain joins TRBV28 to TRBJ1-5; 9 positions match TRBD1. Per the germline V gene, CDR1 is MDHEN and CDR2 is SYDVKM. V lost 6 bases, J lost 7 bases, and 10 bases stayed unmatched. This CDR3 spans 15 amino acids. The CDR3 bases are TGTGCCAGCAGGGGTACAGGGGGCGGAAGCCAGCCCCAGCATTTT. It encodes CASRGTGGGSQPQHF.

The chain has TRBV9 and TRBJ2-5; TRBD2 matches 7 bases. Germline assignment: CDR1 SGDLS and CDR2 YYNGEE. V lost 3 bases and J lost 1; bases outside the gene matches: 6. This CDR3 has 15 residues. The CDR3 region has the DNA TGTGCCAGCAGCGAGAGGGACTACCCCCAAGAGACCCAGTACTTC. Its protein product is CASSERDYPQETQYF.

This chain connects TRBV29-1 to TRBJ1-1, with unresolved D. V was shortened by 5 bases and J by 6 bases, with 7 bases between the two germline ends. The germline V gene has CDR1 SQVTM and CDR2 ANQGSEA. This CDR3 spans 10 amino acids. The CDR3 here is CSVSTPEAFF. The CDR3 bases are TGCAGCGTTTCCACTCCTGAAGCTTTCTTT. Looking up the rest from reference TRBV29-1 and TRBJ1-1 gives the full variable domain: SAVISQKPSRDICQRGTSLTIQCQVDSQVTMMFWYRQQPGQSLTLIATANQGSEATYESGFVIDKFPISRPNLTFSTLTVSNMSPEDSSIYLCSVSTPEAFFGQGTRLTVV.

The genes are TRBV28 and TRBJ2-7, with D unclear. The CDR3 is 12 residues long. Trimming cost V 4 bases and J 5 bases, with 9 bases left between them. The germline V gene encodes CDR1 MDHEN and CDR2 SYDVKM. This CDR3 reads CASSSTTNEQYF. CDR3 nucleotides: TGTGCCAGCAGTTCCACCACGAACGAGCAGTACTTC.

CDR3 residues: CASSQLTGGIEKLFF. CDR3 DNA: TGCGCCAGCAGCCAATTGACAGGGGGCATTGAAAAACTGTTTTTT. This rearrangement joins TRBV4-1 to TRBJ1-4; 10 bases agree with TRBD1. Germline loops: CDR1 MGHRA, CDR2 YSYEKL. The CDR3 sequence is 15 residues long. V dropped 2 bases and J dropped 7; count of bases not matched to a gene: 4.